The rows below give T cell receptor beta chains drawn from one sample of a study of blood T cells in healthy people across ages. TCRdb reprocessed the 5' RACE reads with MiXCR, giving one entry per CDR3 protein. Of about 1.7 million distinct CDR3 sequences listed, 28% are singletons. Sequencing input: blood. The receptors stem from a woman aged 30 to 39 in good health. The CDR3 runs from the conserved cysteine through the conserved F or W. A D gene is named only where the DNA matches it firmly. The size field is filled for only some rows; it gives once, few, many or a size class.

few,TRBJ1-2,TRBV28,.,TGTGCCAGCAGCAAGGACTTAAATGGCTACACCTTC,CASSKDLNGYTF
once,TRBJ2-7,TRBV7-2,TRBD2,TGTGCCAGCAGCCACGTGGGCGGGAGCGACTACGAGCAGTACTTC,CASSHVGGSDYEQYF
.,TRBJ1-1,TRBV6-1,.,TGTGCCAGCGCTTCGGGTAGGGTGGGCACTGAAGCTTTCTTT,CASASGRVGTEAFF
many,TRBJ2-3,TRBV29-1,TRBD2,TGCAGCGTTGAAGAGTGGGACGGCACTAGCGGAACTAGCACAGATACGCAGTATTTT,CSVEEWDGTSGTSTDTQYF
.,TRBJ1-5,TRBV6-5,.,TGTGCCAGCAGGTTTCGGAGCAATCAGCCCCAGCATTTT,CASRFRSNQPQHF
few,TRBJ2-7,TRBV29-1,.,TGCAGCGTCCAACGAACAGGGTCCAGCTACGAGCAGTACTTC,CSVQRTGSSYEQYF
.,TRBJ1-2,TRBV12-3/TRBV12-4,TRBD1,TGTGCCAGCAGTTTAGCGCTGGGCAGGGGGTGCACCTTC,CASSLALGRGCTF
.,TRBJ1-1,TRBV4-1,.,TGCGCCAGCAGCCAAGATCAGAACATGAACACTGAAGCTTTCTTT,CASSQDQNMNTEAFF
few,TRBJ2-5,TRBV6-6,.,TGTGCCAGCAGTTATGCTGGGTATAGCGGAGACCAAGAGACCCAGTACTTC,CASSYAGYSGDQETQYF
.,TRBJ2-7,TRBV29-1,TRBD2,TGCAGCGTTGAAAAAGCGGGAGGGCCTAATGAGCAGTACTTC,CSVEKAGGPNEQYF
.,TRBJ2-2,TRBV18,.,TGTGCCAGCTCACCACTCGACACAGACACCGGGGAGCTGTTTTTT,CASSPLDTDTGELFF
.,TRBJ1-5,TRBV20-1,TRBD1,TGCAGTGCTGCCCCGGACAGGGTGGCTCAGCCCCAGCATTTT,CSAAPDRVAQPQHF
many,TRBJ2-1,TRBV5-1,TRBD2,TGCGCCAGCAGCCCTGGACTAGTCCTGTGGGGTGAGCAGTTCTTC,CASSPGLVLWGEQFF
many,TRBJ1-5,TRBV20-1,.,TGCAGTGCTAGAGGGACGGCCGATCAGCCCCAGCATTTT,CSARGTADQPQHF
few,TRBJ2-7,TRBV12-3/TRBV12-4,TRBD2,TGTGCCGGCAGCCACGGATTGGGACTAGCAGTTTCCGTCGAGCAGTACTTC,CAGSHGLGLAVSVEQYF
many,TRBJ2-7,TRBV5-1,.,TGCGCCAGCAGCTTGGACGACCCGAGAACCTACGAGCAGTACTTC,CASSLDDPRTYEQYF
many,TRBJ2-1,TRBV28,.,TGTGCCAGCAGTTTGGGCTTCCTCGGCGAGCAGTTCTTC,CASSLGFLGEQFF
few,TRBJ1-5,TRBV29-1,.,TGCAGCGTTGAGGTTGGGGGGATCGGCAATCAGCCCCAGCATTTT,CSVEVGGIGNQPQHF
.,TRBJ1-1,TRBV6-5,.,TGTGCCAGCGACCCGACAAGGGGTACTGAAGCTTTCTTT,CASDPTRGTEAFF
few,TRBJ2-3,TRBV7-3,.,TGTGCCAGCAGCGAGCAGACCGGAGATACGCAGTATTTT,CASSEQTGDTQYF
many,TRBJ2-7,TRBV6-1,.,TGTGCCAGCAGGCCTCTACAGGACGAGCAGTACTTC,CASRPLQDEQYF
.,TRBJ2-3,TRBV7-7,.,TGTGCCAGCAGCCGAGGGACACGGAGCACAGATACGCAGTATTTT,CASSRGTRSTDTQYF
.,TRBJ2-7,TRBV20-1,TRBD1,TGCAGTGCCAACCGGGACAGGGGGCTCCTCTCCATATACGAGCAGTACTTC,CSANRDRGLLSIYEQYF
.,TRBJ1-6,TRBV9,.,TGTGCCAGCAGCGCCCAAGGGGTAGGGTCACCCCTCCACTTT,CASSAQGVGSPLHF
.,TRBJ1-3,TRBV4-1,TRBD1,TGCGCCAGCAGCCTACGGACAGGCTCTGGAAACACCGTATATTTT,CASSLRTGSGNTVYF
many,TRBJ2-7,TRBV10-3,.,TGTGCCACCGGAGCGGAGGACGAGCAGTACTTC,CATGAEDEQYF
many,TRBJ2-7,TRBV5-1,TRBD2,TGCGCCAGCTCATTAGCGGGGGAGATCTACGAGCAGTACTTC,CASSLAGEIYEQYF
.,TRBJ2-2,TRBV6-1,.,TGTGCCAGCAGTGCGGACACCGGGGAGCTGTTTTTT,CASSADTGELFF
.,TRBJ1-2,TRBV12-3/TRBV12-4,TRBD1,TGTGCCAGCATCAAGGACAGGGCTAACTATGGCTACACCTTC,CASIKDRANYGYTF
.,TRBJ1-1,TRBV5-6,.,TGTGCCAGCAGCCCCCCGGGGGTACTTATGAACACTGAAGCTTTCTTT,CASSPPGVLMNTEAFF
.,TRBJ1-5,TRBV24-1,.,TGTGCCGCTTCTGACGGGCAAGGACCCCAGCATTTT,CAASDGQGPQHF
.,TRBJ2-5,TRBV30,.,TGTGCCTGGAGTGGAGGGTACCAAGAGACCCAGTACTTC,CAWSGGYQETQYF
few,TRBJ2-7,TRBV12-3/TRBV12-4,TRBD1,TGTGCCAGCAGCCGCCCCGGGACAGGGACTCACGAGCAGTACTTC,CASSRPGTGTHEQYF
many,TRBJ2-1,TRBV7-3,TRBD2,TGTGCCAGCAGCTCTTTGGGACTAGCGGCCAATGAGCAGTTCTTC,CASSSLGLAANEQFF
.,TRBJ1-4,TRBV2,TRBD1,TGTGCCAGCAGTGAACAGGGGGCTGATGAAAAACTGTTTTTT,CASSEQGADEKLFF
.,TRBJ2-1,TRBV4-1,.,TGCGCCAGCAGCCTTGCGGGGCTAGCGAAGGATGAGCAGTTCTTC,CASSLAGLAKDEQFF
few,TRBJ2-1,TRBV2,.,TGTGCCAGCAGTGACACACTTTACAATGAGCAGTTCTTC,CASSDTLYNEQFF
.,TRBJ2-6,TRBV6-5,TRBD1,TGTGCCAGCAGTTACACCGGGACAGGGCACTCTGGGGCCAGCGTCCCGACTTTC,CASSYTGTGHSGASVPTF
few,TRBJ1-1,TRBV4-1,.,TGCGCCAGCAGCCAATCTCCGGGACTCCGGAACACTGAAGCTTTCTTT,CASSQSPGLRNTEAFF
.,TRBJ2-3,TRBV20-1,TRBD2,TGCAGTGCTAGAAAGGGACTAATAGATACGCAGTATTTT,CSARKGLIDTQYF
.,TRBJ2-1,TRBV18,TRBD1,TGTGCCAGCTCAGGAACAGGGGTTTACGAGCAGTTCTTC,CASSGTGVYEQFF
.,TRBJ2-1,TRBV10-3,.,TGTGCCATCAGTGAGTTTGTCATTCTTGGGAATGAGCAGTTCTTC,CAISEFVILGNEQFF
.,TRBJ2-6,TRBV4-3,TRBD1,TGCGCCAGCAGCCAAGGGTTTGGGACAGGGTACTCTGGGGCCAACGTCCTGACTTTC,CASSQGFGTGYSGANVLTF
few,TRBJ1-5,TRBV20-1,.,TGCAGTGCTAGAGTAGCGTCTAGCAATCAGCCCCAGCATTTT,CSARVASSNQPQHF
.,TRBJ2-1,TRBV7-7,TRBD1,TGTGCCAGCAGCTCCCGGACAGGGGAGGATGAGCAGTTCTTC,CASSSRTGEDEQFF
many,TRBJ2-5,TRBV6-6,.,TGTGCCAGCAGTGGTAGTACAGGTTTAGAGACCCAGTACTTC,CASSGSTGLETQYF
few,TRBJ2-1,TRBV14,TRBD2,TGTGCCAGCAGCCAAGATCGGGGACTATACAATGAGCAGTTCTTC,CASSQDRGLYNEQFF
.,TRBJ2-1,TRBV7-2,.,TGTGCCAGCAGCATTGAGGGACAAGTGGAGACCCAGTTCTTC,CASSIEGQVETQFF
.,TRBJ1-5,TRBV9,.,TGTGCCAGCAGCGTAGGGGGGGCGGACAATCAGCCCCAGCATTTT,CASSVGGADNQPQHF
few,TRBJ2-3,TRBV5-1,.,TGCGCCAGCAGCGAGGGGCAGGGAGATACGCAGTATTTT,CASSEGQGDTQYF
few,TRBJ2-1,TRBV7-3,.,TGTGCCAGCAGTCCCCATATTAGGTCGGCCTACAATGAGCAGTTCTTC,CASSPHIRSAYNEQFF
few,TRBJ1-1,TRBV20-1,TRBD1,TGCAGTGCCCTAGCCAGGACAGGGTCCACTGAAGCTTTCTTT,CSALARTGSTEAFF
.,TRBJ2-2,TRBV7-2,.,TGTGCCAGCAGCTCGGGTGTGAACACCGGGGAGCTGTTTTTT,CASSSGVNTGELFF
.,TRBJ2-7,TRBV6-5,TRBD2,TGTGCCAGCAGTTACTCGAGCAGCGGGGGGGCCGAGCAGTACTTC,CASSYSSSGGAEQYF
.,TRBJ1-5,TRBV6-2/TRBV6-3,TRBD1,TGTGCCAGCAGTTATACACCGGGACAGAGAAATCAGCCCCAGCATTTT,CASSYTPGQRNQPQHF
few,TRBJ2-5,TRBV15,TRBD1,TGTGCCACCAGCAGCCCCCAGGGGGCCGGAGAGACCCAGTACTTC,CATSSPQGAGETQYF
.,TRBJ2-5,TRBV7-3,.,TGTGCCAGCAGCTTATTTCTGGGGGTAGGAGAGACCCAGTACTTC,CASSLFLGVGETQYF
few,TRBJ2-3,TRBV6-5,.,TGTGCCAGCAGTGACCGAGGCACCACAGATACGCAGTATTTT,CASSDRGTTDTQYF
many,TRBJ1-5,TRBV6-1,.,TGTGCCAGCAGTGTTAATAAGGACAGCAGTCAGCCCCAGCATTTT,CASSVNKDSSQPQHF